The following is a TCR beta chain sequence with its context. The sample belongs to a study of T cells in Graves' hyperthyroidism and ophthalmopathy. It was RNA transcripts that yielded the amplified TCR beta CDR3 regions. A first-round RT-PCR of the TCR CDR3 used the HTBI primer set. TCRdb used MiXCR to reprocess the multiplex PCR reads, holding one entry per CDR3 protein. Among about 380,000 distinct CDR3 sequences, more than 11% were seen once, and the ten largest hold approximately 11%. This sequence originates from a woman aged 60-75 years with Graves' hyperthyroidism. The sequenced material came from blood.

The CDR3 sequence is CASSEGGTNEKLFF. In DNA form, the CDR3 reads TGTGCCAGCAGTGAAGGGGGGACTAATGAAAAACTGTTTTTT. The chain joins TRBV6-1 to TRBJ1-4; tentatively, D is TRBD1 (5 bases). Trimming stripped 1 base from V and 2 bases from J, with 5 bases between. Germline V CDR1 and CDR2: MNHNS, SASEGT. This CDR3 contains 14 residues.